There are a few counts of the clone carrying this TCR beta chain. This sample is drawn from a study of T-cell memory formation after mild COVID-19. MiXCR, run by TCRdb on the 5' RACE reads, gives a single entry per CDR3 protein. The data contain 150,000 to 200,000 distinct CDR3 sequences, 11% of them singletons. The V end lost 0 bases, the J end lost 0 bases, and 9 bases lay between the germline ends. CDR3 length: 16 amino acids. CDR1 is LGHNA and CDR2 is YNFKEQ in the germline V gene. The rearrangement joins TRBV4-2 to TRBJ1-3; D unresolved. Sequenced: PBMCs or a T cell subset sorted from them (not recorded which). This TCR derives from a man younger than 35 who had mild COVID-19 (a few samples of this study predate the infection). Cell type and time point are not known. DNA of the CDR3: TGTGCCAGCAGCCAAGATTCCCCCATCTCTGGAAACACCATATATTTT. This sequence encodes CASSQDSPISGNTIYF.